These T cell receptor beta chains were read from a single sample in a study of blood T cells in healthy people across ages. TCRdb itself ran the 5' RACE reads through MiXCR, one entry per CDR3 protein. The profile shows about 1.8 million distinct CDR3 sequences, 40% to 55% of them singletons. The sequenced material came from blood. The receptors derive from a woman in her forties in good health. Each CDR3 is given with its conserved first and last residue. Each record gives: CDR3 protein, J gene, V gene, CDR3 length, clone size, D gene. The D gene is left open where the match is weak. Clone size is shown for a subset of rows, as once, few, many or a class of expanded clone.

CSARDLLVGYSHGYTF TRBJ1-2 TRBV20-1 16 few -
CASSDPDLAADTQYF TRBJ2-3 TRBV2 15 - TRBD2
CASRTLAGENNEQYF TRBJ2-5 TRBV5-1 15 - TRBD2
CASSLAADRPDTQYF TRBJ2-3 TRBV7-2 15 few -
CASSKPPGDPGHEQYF - TRBV7-2 16 - -
CSARVGGGNSPLHF TRBJ1-6 TRBV20-1 14 few -
CSARGGVNYGYTF TRBJ1-2 TRBV20-1 13 - -
CASSLELGAGTQYF - TRBV5-6 14 - -
CASSKGAGYGYTF TRBJ1-2 TRBV7-3 13 - TRBD1
CASSQAIGTSGASTYEQYF TRBJ2-7 TRBV3-1 19 - TRBD2
CAISGRGLTEAFF TRBJ1-1 TRBV10-3 13 - -
CATSEFNNEQFF TRBJ2-1 TRBV24-1 12 few -
CSETGTRGTDTQYF TRBJ2-3 TRBV20-1 14 once TRBD2
CASEELMNTEAFF TRBJ1-1 TRBV7-9 13 - -
CASSSLGTGDSPLHF TRBJ1-6 TRBV12-3/TRBV12-4 15 - TRBD1
CASSLGDRDSTDTQYF TRBJ2-3 TRBV27 16 once TRBD1
CASSRQAVSTKNIQYF TRBJ2-4 TRBV18 16 - -